Below, one T cell receptor (beta chain) is given with its context. This clonotype was observed a handful of times. Its antigen specificity is not known. No much larger clonotype is one base removed from it; base qualities were not supplied. This specimen's treatment or condition label, interpreted: allogeneic hematopoietic cell transplantation with graft depleted of TCRalphabeta T cells and CD19 B cells. The children who served as transplant recipients had been given grafts of TCRalphabeta/CD19-depleted allogeneic hematopoietic cells. This specimen belongs to a study of T-cell reconstitution after alpha-beta-depleted transplantation in children (dated by TCRdb to 2016 to 2018). For the study in its entirety: T-cell immune reconstitution after TCRalphabeta/CD19-depleted allogeneic hematopoietic cell transplantation in children was quantitatively tracked in the study by means of TCR repertoire profiling. The investigation overall reported the following: The high TCRbeta diversity at day 60 in some patients was ascribed to recipient T cells and intrathymic progenitors that had survived conditioning. Over the following months the frequencies of hyperexpanded clones went down, and after one year T-cell counts and TCRbeta diversity were mostly credited to newly produced T cells. The apparently early recovery of alphabetaT-cell counts about two months after transplant reportedly depended on only several hundred rapidly expanded clones that came from non-depleted graft cells.

The library relied on PCR. TCRdb lists the instrument as Illumina HiSeq 2500. TCR library preparation used molecular barcoding, with unique molecular identifiers applied to normalize quantification of the TCRbeta repertoire. TCRdb trimmed the raw reads at Q25, called clones with MiXCR and kept productive beta chains. Each record represents a unique CDR3 protein, reported with the most common genes and DNA among its rows. The sample has around 440,000 distinct CDR3 sequences on record, 10% of them singletons. 2% to 2.5% of the sample goes to the ten largest clones. CDR1 and CDR2 are read off the germline V gene as MNHEY and SVGEGT. Clipping removes 6 bases from V and 2 bases from J, with 5 as the unmatched junction base count. The CDR3 runs 15 residues from the cysteine to the phenylalanine. Just the 45-base CDR3 DNA is kept, in frame starting at base 1.

The chain links TRBV6-2 or TRBV6-3 with TRBJ2-2; TRBD2 agrees with 8 junctional bases. This receptor was identified in a child aged 2 to 10 with inherited bone marrow failure, due to receive a stem cell transplant. Sequenced material: PBMCs, taken before TCRalphabeta/CD19-depleted stem cell transplant. The nucleotides are TGTGCCAGCAGCTCGACTAGCGATAACACCGGGGAGCTGTTTTTT. It translates to CASSSTSDNTGELFF.